This T cell receptor beta chain was recovered during a study of post-analysis software for immune sequencing data. Study at large: The patients showed relapsing-remitting, secondary progressive and progressive-relapsing multiple sclerosis courses. General study points: For normalized Chao1 diversity, multiple sclerosis patients scored significantly lower than controls did. By F measure, strong co-clustering occurred among samples prepared in the same batch. In patients, about five TRBV segments were more frequent than in controls, with TRBV5-6, TRBV5-1 and TRBV20-1 among them.

The CDR3 has 16 residues. Germline V CDR1 and CDR2: SEHNR, FQNEAQ (reference sequence). V dropped 4 bases and J dropped 6 bases, with 20 bases sitting between them. The library was made from cDNA and included unique molecular identifiers. TCRdb used MiXCR to reprocess the PCR reads, holding one entry per CDR3 protein. The sample shows over 300,000 distinct CDR3 sequences, less than 35% of them seen only once. This clonotype occurred a few times. Its matching antigen is unknown. Sequenced input: blood. V is TRBV7-9 and J is TRBJ2-3, with D maybe TRBD2 (8 bases). This sequence was found in a girl between 5 and 17 years old with multiple sclerosis. CDR3: CASSSGLAPGGDTQYF. DNA of the CDR3: TGTGCCAGCAGCTCTGGACTAGCCCCAGGGGGTGATACGCAGTATTTT.